This T cell receptor beta chain was identified in a study of blood T cell repertoires in COVID-19. In the authors' workflow: Reference gene primer amplification in the assay estimated nucleated cell counts. Here immunoSEQ multiplex PCR was the method, and the copy in TCRdb shows in-frame clones only, minus some. The DNA was the basis for D and trimming; V, J and clone size are from that table. Among more than 40,000 clones, 86% were seen once, and the ten largest hold around 3.3%. V lost 2 bases and J 6 bases, leaving 16 bases between the germline ends. The CDR3 spans 15 residues. Germline assignment: CDR1 KGHSH and CDR2 LQKENI.

The sequenced sample consisted of PBMCs or T cells enriched from blood (not recorded which). This TCR came from a woman aged 45-60 years who had recovered from COVID-19. The V gene is TRBV18, the J gene TRBJ1-1, with a possible D match to TRBD1 (6 bases). The CDR3 here is CASSPMEQGWSEAFF. In DNA, the CDR3 is TGTGCCAGCTCACCAATGGAACAGGGATGGTCTGAAGCTTTCTTT.